Below are 22 T cell receptor beta chains sequenced from a single sample in a study of human T cells and chemical hapten exposure. The sample's time point: pre-sensitization, week 0. As for treatment: therapeutic diphenylcyclopropenone sensitization with weekly scalp DPC. TCRdb re-analysed the RACE reads in MiXCR, keeping a single row per CDR3 protein. This sample has a few hundred thousand distinct CDR3 sequences; around 5.5% occur once, and the top ten carry 7% to 10%. The sample consisted of whole blood, taken in connection with sensitization to the hapten diphenylcyclopropenone (DPC). These TCRs come from a young woman with alopecia areata. Some clones in this sample may be carry-over from other donors' samples.

This clonotype has more than one count but fewer than ten. The V gene is TRBV6-5, the J gene TRBJ1-1; D not resolved. V lost 3 bases and J lost 1, with 6 bases in between. The CDR3 is 13 amino acids. Germline CDR1 and CDR2: MNHEY and SVGAGI. The chain's CDR3 is CASSYGRNTEAFF. DNA of the CDR3: TGTGCCAGCAGTTATGGACGGAACACTGAAGCTTTCTTT.

The V and J genes are TRBV6-1 and TRBJ2-3, with no clear D. Germline V lookup: CDR1 MNHNS, CDR2 SASEGT. Trimming took 5 bases from V and 3 from J, leaving 12 bases between them. The CDR3 contains 14 residues. The CDR3 loop reads CASSSRRLTDTQYF. CDR3 DNA: TGTGCCAGCAGTTCCCGGAGACTGACAGATACGCAGTATTTT.

This clonotype was detected many times. This sequence joins TRBV7-6 and TRBJ2-5; tentatively, D is TRBD1 (6 bases). Trimming stripped 3 bases from V and 3 bases from J, with 11 bases between. Per germline, CDR1 SGHVS and CDR2 FNYEAQ. This CDR3 is built from 14 residues. This CDR3 reads CASSFDRREETQYF. CDR3 bases: TGTGCCAGCAGCTTTGACAGGCGGGAAGAGACCCAGTACTTC.

This clonotype occurred a few times. For the CDR3, the DNA is TGTGCCAGCCGGGACAGGGCTTACAATGAGCAGTTCTTC. It yields the protein CASRDRAYNEQFF. The rearrangement links TRBV25-1 to TRBJ2-1; 9 bases match TRBD1. The CDR3 totals 13 residues. The V gene's germline CDR1 is MGHDK and CDR2 SYGVNS. V shed 8 bases and J 4 bases; nucleotides not matched to a gene: 3.

This clonotype was recorded many times. The chain combines TRBV4-2 with TRBJ1-2, with D hard to call. Germline CDR1 is LGHNA and CDR2 is YNFKEQ. V lost 0 bases, J lost 4 bases, and 3 bases lay in between. The CDR3 sequence is 12 residues long. The DNA of the CDR3 is TGTGCCAGCAGCCAAGATGTCTATGGCTACACCTTC. This translates into CASSQDVYGYTF.

There are many counts of this clonotype. CDR3 coding DNA: TGTGCCAGCAGTTTATCCCGGGACAGGGGAGAGTCCCAGCATTTT. Translation: CASSLSRDRGESQHF. This chain uses TRBV27 with TRBJ1-5, with 10 bases matching TRBD1. Germline trimming cut 0 bases from V and 11 bases from J; bases unmatched to any gene: 7. This CDR3 has 15 residues. Germline CDR1 and CDR2: MNHEY and SMNVEV (reference sequence).

This clonotype was detected ten times or more. Here the CDR3 DNA reads TGCGCCAGCAGCCTTTACAGGGGCAATGAGCAGTTCTTC. Encoded protein: CASSLYRGNEQFF. The chain carries TRBV4-3 and TRBJ2-1, with 7 bases matching TRBD1. The CDR3 sequence is 13 residues long. V shed 4 bases and J 6 bases; nucleotides not matched to a gene: 3. Germline V gives CDR1 LGHNA, CDR2 YSLEER.

This clonotype was seen more than once but under ten times. The chain is built from TRBV5-1 and TRBJ1-1; D is perhaps TRBD1 (5 bases). The CDR3 consists of 14 residues. Germline CDR1 is SGHRS and CDR2 is YFSETQ. V lost 3 bases to trimming and J lost 4 bases, with 13 bases between them. The CDR3 DNA reads as TGCGCCAGCAGCTGGGGGACGGGGGGCACTGAAGCTTTCTTT. Its protein product is CASSWGTGGTEAFF.

This clonotype was recorded at least ten times. The V gene is TRBV5-6, the J gene TRBJ2-7; tentatively, D is TRBD1 (6 bases). V lost 0 bases, J lost 1 base, and 20 bases lay in between. There are 18 residues in the CDR3. Germline V lookup: CDR1 SGHDT, CDR2 YYEEEE. CDR3 DNA: TGTGCCAGCAGCTTGGAGGGCTTAAGGCAGGGGTCATCCTACGAGCAGTACTTC. It is translated as CASSLEGLRQGSSYEQYF.

This clonotype showed up just a few times. The V call is TRBV5-1, the J call TRBJ2-3; TRBD2 is a possible D gene (5 bases). Germline CDR1 SGHRS, CDR2 YFSETQ. The CDR3 consists of 15 residues. Trimming took 2 bases from V and 2 from J, leaving 12 bases between them. The CDR3: CASSFGADATDTQYF. The CDR3 nucleotides read TGCGCCAGCAGCTTCGGAGCGGATGCCACAGATACGCAGTATTTT.

This clonotype was detected many times. This chain connects TRBV29-1 to TRBJ2-5; D might be TRBD1 or TRBD2, each matching 5 bases. The CDR3 runs 11 residues. Trimming stripped 7 bases from V and 5 bases from J, with 11 bases between. Per germline, CDR1 SQVTM and CDR2 ANQGSEA. CDR3 in DNA: TGCAGCGGAGGGGCGGACGAGACCCAGTACTTC. Residues: CSGGADETQYF.

This clonotype was recorded many times. The chain recombines TRBV5-1 with TRBJ1-1; D gene unclear. CDR3 length: 16 amino acids. Per the germline V gene, CDR1 is SGHRS and CDR2 is YFSETQ. Trimming cost V 1 base and J 1 base, with 14 bases left between them. CDR3 amino acids: CASSLRQSPWNTEAFF. CDR3 in DNA: TGCGCCAGCAGCTTGCGGCAGTCTCCCTGGAACACTGAAGCTTTCTTT.

This clonotype appeared many times. The chain carries TRBV20-1 and TRBJ2-5, with a tentative D call TRBD1 (6 bases). The germline V and J ends were trimmed by 0 bases and 4 bases, with 12 bases remaining between them. Germline V gene data show CDR1 as DFQATT and CDR2 as SNEGSKA (reference sequence). This CDR3 has 14 residues. CDR3 coding DNA: TGCAGTGCTAGAGATTGGGGGCAGGGAGAGACCCAGTACTTC. Residues: CSARDWGQGETQYF.

V gene TRBV21-1 combines with J gene TRBJ1-2; the tabulated D call, TRBD1, remains unverified against the DNA. TRBV21-1 is a listed pseudogene. This CDR3 spans 19 amino acids. The CDR3 DNA reads as TGTGCCAGCAGCAGTAACGGCTTCCGCCGGACAGGGGGATTCTATGGCTACACCTTC. Protein: CASSSNGFRRTGGFYGYTF.

This clonotype was detected only a few times. The CDR3 spells CASSYGAARETQYF. In DNA form, the CDR3 reads TGCGCCAGCAGCTACGGAGCGGCCCGAGAGACCCAGTACTTC. V is TRBV5-1 and J is TRBJ2-5, with a tentative D call TRBD2 (5 bases). The CDR3 length is 14 residues. The germline V and J ends were trimmed by 3 bases and 4 bases, with 13 bases remaining between them. The germline V gene encodes CDR1 SGHRS and CDR2 YFSETQ.

The genes are TRBV20-1 and TRBJ1-1; D gene unclear. The CDR3 is 14 residues long. Trimming left V 0 bases short and J 3 bases short, with 11 bases between. Germline loops: CDR1 DFQATT, CDR2 SNEGSKA (reference sequence). CDR3 residues: CSAREGGRDTEAFF. The DNA of the CDR3 is TGCAGTGCTAGAGAAGGCGGGCGGGACACTGAAGCTTTCTTT.

V and J are TRBV5-1 and TRBJ2-1; possible D gene TRBD1, 6 bases. Per germline, CDR1 SGHRS and CDR2 YFSETQ. Trimming pared 5 bases from V and 6 bases from J, leaving 12 bases between. This CDR3 is built from 13 residues. CDR3 protein: CASRIQGANEQFF. CDR3 coding DNA: TGCGCCAGCAGGATACAGGGAGCCAATGAGCAGTTCTTC. Drawing the rest from reference TRBV5-1 and TRBJ2-1, the complete variable domain is KAGVTQTPRYLIKTRGQQVTLSCSPISGHRSVSWYQQTPGQGLQFLFEYFSETQRNKGNFPGRFSGRQFSNSRSEMNVSTLELGDSALYLCASRIQGANEQFFGPGTRLTVL.

This clonotype was detected only a few times. The V gene is TRBV7-9, the J gene TRBJ1-3; D gene ambiguous. Deletions cut 2 bases from V and 0 bases from J, with 11 bases between. The CDR3 length is 16 residues. The germline CDR1 and CDR2 sequences are SEHNR and FQNEAQ (reference sequence). For the CDR3, the DNA is TGTGCCAGCAGCTTAAGCAAGGGTCTCTCTGGAAACACCATATATTTT. It is translated as CASSLSKGLSGNTIYF. Filled out from reference TRBV7-9 and TRBJ1-3, the complete variable domain reads DTGVSQNPRHKITKRGQNVTFRCDPISEHNRLYWYRQTLGQGPEFLTYFQNEAQLEKSRLLSDRFSAERPKGSFSTLEIQRTEQGDSAMYLCASSLSKGLSGNTIYFGEGSWLTVV.

The V call is TRBV7-9, the J call TRBJ2-2, with 7 positions matching TRBD1. V lost 6 bases and J lost 0; bases outside the gene matches: 4. The CDR3 loop spans 15 amino acids. CDR1 and CDR2 from the germline V gene are SEHNR and FQNEAQ (reference sequence). The DNA for the CDR3 is TGTGCCAGCAGGACCGGGACAGCGAACACCGGGGAGCTGTTTTTT. Translating gives CASRTGTANTGELFF.

This clonotype was picked up many times. The gene calls are TRBV24-1 and TRBJ2-6; D may be TRBD2 (6 bases). The CDR3 sequence is 17 residues long. The V and J ends lost 2 bases and 0 bases respectively, with 10 bases between them. In germline, CDR1 is KGHDR, CDR2 SFDVKD. In DNA, the CDR3 is TGTGCCACCAGTGATTGGATCGGGAGCTCTGGGGCCAACGTCCTGACTTTC. This translates into CATSDWIGSSGANVLTF.

This clonotype was recorded a few times. The rearrangement joins TRBV4-3 to TRBJ1-4; 7 bases agree with TRBD1. V gave up 3 bases and J gave up 1 base; unmatched junction bases: 2. The V gene's germline CDR1 is LGHNA and CDR2 YSLEER. The length of the CDR3 is 15 residues. This chain's CDR3 is CASSHRQGTNEKLFF. CDR3 DNA: TGCGCCAGCAGCCACCGACAGGGAACTAATGAAAAACTGTTTTTT.

J is TRBJ2-1 and V is TRBV6-2 or TRBV6-3; 9 bases map to TRBD2. V trimming: 7 bases; J trimming: 7 bases; junction bases outside the gene matches: 14. Per the germline V gene, CDR1 is MNHEY and CDR2 is SVGEGT. The CDR3 has 16 amino acids. The CDR3 DNA follows: TGTGCCAGCATTAGCGTGCCGCGGGGGGGATATAATGAGCAGTTCTTC. Translated: CASISVPRGGYNEQFF.